This entry describes one T cell receptor (beta chain). This entry belongs to a study of T cell changes during pregnancy in multiple sclerosis. The repertoire was sequenced with immunoSEQ multiplex PCR; TCRdb's copy has only in-frame clones and lacks some. Here the sample spans approximately 70,000 clones, about 91% being singletons. Trimming removed 1 base from V and 5 bases from J, with 15 bases in between. There are 15 residues in the CDR3. CDR1 is MGHRA and CDR2 is YSYEKL in the germline V gene. This specimen was peripheral blood, taken in the second trimester of pregnancy. The chain links TRBV4-1 to TRBJ2-7; tentative D call: TRBD2 (6 bases). The TCR originated in a female donor in good health, enrolled as a control in a pregnancy study. The DNA of the CDR3 is TGCGCCAGCAGCCAAGTATCCGGGAGTCTGGACGAGCAGTACTTC. Amino acid sequence: CASSQVSGSLDEQYF.